This T cell receptor (beta chain) was sequenced for a study of early T cells in non-severe SARS-CoV-2 infection. The TCR library protocol was used to attach unique molecular identifiers. These identifiers were attached to individual cDNA molecules. One entry per CDR3 protein, called by TCRdb with MiXCR from the 5' RACE reads. The sample consists of 120,000 or so distinct CDR3 sequences, roughly 12% of them appearing once. The table lists this clonotype with a few counts. The CDR3 spans 13 residues. V was shortened by 3 bases and J by 7 bases, with 13 bases between the two germline ends. Germline CDR1 is SNHLY and CDR2 is FYNNEI.

The receptor's source is an adult who was a healthcare worker with PCR-confirmed SARS-CoV-2 infection or an uninfected control (not recorded which). The sample in question was whole blood, obtained at baseline. The gene calls are TRBV2 and TRBJ2-7; D remains unclear. The CDR3 is CASSENSWSEQYF. The CDR3 nucleotides are TGTGCCAGCAGTGAGAATAGCTGGAGTGAGCAGTACTTC.